These T cell receptor beta chains were read from a single sample in a study of blood T cell repertoires in COVID-19. Only in-frame clones appear in the TCRdb table, and some are missing; sequencing was by immunoSEQ multiplex PCR. Of a few hundred thousand clones listed, more than 70% are singletons. What was sequenced was peripheral blood. The receptors originated from a man between 50 and 59 years old with active or convalescent COVID-19. Both conserved end residues are part of each CDR3. D genes are given only for firm matches. Clone size is shown for a subset of rows, as once, few, many or a class of expanded clone.

V	size	J	D	CDR3	DNA
TRBV12-3/TRBV12-4	.	TRBJ1-5	.	CASSHERGQPQHF	TGTGCCAGCAGTCACGAACGGGGACAGCCCCAGCATTTT
TRBV12-5	.	TRBJ2-7	.	CASGLGKQEDEQYF	TGTGCTAGTGGTTTGGGGAAACAGGAAGACGAGCAGTACTTC
TRBV5-1	.	TRBJ2-5	.	CASSFSIPTGETQYF	TGCGCCAGCAGCTTTTCAATTCCGACGGGAGAGACCCAGTACTTC
TRBV6-2/TRBV6-3	.	TRBJ1-2	.	CASSYFRGQAHYGYTF	TGTGCCAGCAGTTACTTCAGGGGTCAAGCCCACTATGGCTACACCTTC
TRBV10-3	.	TRBJ1-3	.	CASLAGNTIYF	TGTGCCTCGTTAGCGGGAAACACCATATATTTT
TRBV28	.	TRBJ1-3	.	CASSLYTGSGNTIYF	TGTGCCAGCAGTTTATACACAGGGTCTGGAAACACCATATATTTT
TRBV7-8	.	TRBJ1-6	.	CASSLAWQNNSPLHF	TGTGCCAGCAGCTTAGCGTGGCAGAACAATTCACCCCTCCACTTT
TRBV6-5	.	TRBJ2-3	TRBD2	CASSYDGGRGDTQYF	TGTGCCAGCAGTTACGACGGGGGGAGAGGTGATACGCAGTATTTT
TRBV2	.	TRBJ1-1	.	CASRELRENTEAFF	TGTGCCAGCAGGGAACTCCGGGAGAACACTGAAGCTTTCTTT
TRBV5-6	.	TRBJ2-4	TRBD1	CASSLRQGIDGIQYF	TGTGCCAGCAGCTTAAGACAGGGGATAGATGGCATTCAGTACTTC
TRBV10-3	.	TRBJ1-2	TRBD1	CAISGTGLPSNYGYTF	TGTGCCATCAGTGGGACAGGGCTCCCTTCTAACTATGGCTACACCTTC
TRBV7-2	.	TRBJ1-5	TRBD1	CASSLTGQDNQPQHF	TGTGCCAGCAGCCTAACTGGACAGGACAATCAGCCCCAGCATTTT
TRBV3-1/TRBV3-2	.	TRBJ1-1	.	CASHPRGGTEAFF	TGTGCCAGCCACCCCAGGGGTGGCACTGAAGCTTTCTTT
TRBV6-1	few	TRBJ2-3	.	CASSEAGRGFGTQYF	TGTGCCAGCAGTGAAGCGGGGAGGGGGTTCGGTACGCAGTATTTT
TRBV30	.	TRBJ1-3	.	CAFKMGGSGPGNTIYF	TGTGCCTTCAAAATGGGAGGGTCGGGGCCTGGAAACACCATATATTTT
TRBV7-9	.	TRBJ1-1	.	CASSAGPGGAFF	TGTGCCAGCAGCGCGGGGCCCGGCGGAGCTTTCTTT
TRBV27	.	TRBJ1-1	.	CASSPPGGLTEAFF	TGTGCCAGCAGTCCCCCAGGAGGGCTCACTGAAGCTTTCTTT
TRBV2	.	TRBJ1-1	.	CASSVRGLHIGAFF	TGTGCCAGCAGTGTACGAGGTCTCCATATTGGAGCTTTCTTT
TRBV6-4	.	TRBJ2-3	TRBD2	CASSESGGPTDTQYF	TGTGCCAGCAGTGAGAGCGGGGGGCCAACAGATACGCAGTATTTT
TRBV7-2	.	TRBJ1-2	.	CASSLDGGFYGYTF	TGTGCCAGCAGCTTGGACGGGGGATTCTATGGCTACACCTTC
TRBV18	once	TRBJ2-7	.	CASSPIQGGEQYF	TGTGCCAGCTCACCGATTCAGGGAGGTGAGCAGTACTTC
TRBV18	.	TRBJ2-5	TRBD1	CASSRDRRTQETQYF	TGTGCCAGCTCACGGGACAGGAGAACCCAAGAGACCCAGTACTTC
TRBV3-1/TRBV3-2	few	TRBJ2-7	.	CASSRRGTYEQYF	TGTGCCAGCAGCCGACGGGGGACCTACGAGCAGTACTTC
TRBV28	once	TRBJ1-1	.	CASSRQGGSNTEAFF	TGTGCCAGCAGTAGGCAGGGTGGGTCGAACACTGAAGCTTTCTTT
TRBV7-9	.	TRBJ2-4	.	CASSLSTGRDIQYF	TGTGCCAGCAGCTTATCGACCGGGCGGGACATTCAGTACTTC
TRBV19	.	TRBJ1-1	.	CASSSQGTNTEAFF	TGTGCCAGTAGTTCCCAGGGGACGAACACTGAAGCTTTCTTT
TRBV5-6	.	TRBJ2-5	TRBD1	CASSRTGGDRAQYF	TGTGCCAGCAGCCGGACAGGGGGCGACAGGGCCCAGTACTTC
TRBV11-2	.	TRBJ1-5	.	CASSLSGHSNQPQHF	TGTGCCAGCAGCTTGTCGGGTCATAGCAATCAGCCCCAGCATTTT
TRBV3-1/TRBV3-2	.	TRBJ2-7	TRBD2	CASSQERGLAGVGEQYF	TGTGCCAGCAGCCAAGAAAGAGGACTAGCGGGAGTCGGTGAGCAGTACTTC
TRBV5-1	few	TRBJ1-3	.	CASSLDIRLSGNTIYF	TGCGCCAGCAGCTTGGACATCCGCCTCTCTGGAAACACCATATATTTT
TRBV2	.	TRBJ1-6	TRBD1	CASTLGQGGTGSPLHF	TGTGCCAGCACTCTGGGACAGGGAGGTACGGGGTCACCCCTCCACTTT
TRBV29-1	.	TRBJ1-5	.	CSVGLVGNQPQHF	TGCAGCGTTGGACTAGTGGGCAATCAGCCCCAGCATTTT
TRBV14	.	TRBJ2-5	TRBD1	CASSQDRDRGETQYF	TGTGCCAGCAGCCAAGATAGGGACAGGGGGGAGACCCAGTACTTC
TRBV6-1	.	TRBJ1-1	TRBD1	CASSKDRGQRLSTEAFF	TGTGCCAGCAGTAAAGACAGGGGGCAACGGTTAAGCACTGAAGCTTTCTTT
TRBV3-1/TRBV3-2	.	TRBJ1-5	.	CASSQEGGGSGPQHF	TGTGCCAGCAGCCAAGAGGGGGGGGGCTCGGGGCCCCAGCATTTT
TRBV7-2	.	TRBJ2-7	TRBD2	CASSSPGTTFYEQYF	TGTGCCAGCAGCTCCCCTGGGACTACTTTCTACGAGCAGTACTTC
TRBV6-2/TRBV6-3	.	TRBJ2-4	.	CASSYSGGNIQYF	TGTGCCAGCAGTTACTCCGGGGGAAACATTCAGTACTTC
TRBV9	.	TRBJ2-7	.	CASSVGQANYEQYF	TGTGCCAGCAGCGTTGGGCAGGCAAACTACGAGCAGTACTTC
TRBV13	.	TRBJ1-1	TRBD1	CASSSPRTGQNTEAFF	TGTGCCAGCAGCTCACCCCGGACAGGGCAGAACACTGAAGCTTTCTTT
TRBV2	.	TRBJ2-5	TRBD2	CASREPSGREGTQYF	TGTGCCAGCAGGGAGCCTAGCGGGAGGGAGGGGACCCAGTACTTC
TRBV10-1	.	TRBJ2-1	.	CASSELRGNEQFF	TGCGCCAGCAGTGAACTCCGGGGCAATGAGCAGTTCTTC
TRBV5-1	.	TRBJ2-7	.	CASSEVRGLSYEQYF	TGCGCCAGCAGCGAAGTCAGGGGCCTATCCTACGAGCAGTACTTC
TRBV21-1	.	TRBJ2-1	.	CASRPPRRVSSYNEQFF	TGTGCCAGCAGACCTCCACGACGGGTTTCTTCCTACAATGAGCAGTTCTTC
TRBV19	.	TRBJ1-4	TRBD1	CASGRDRGTTNEKLFF	TGTGCCAGCGGCCGGGACAGGGGTACTACTAATGAAAAACTGTTTTTT
TRBV4-2	.	TRBJ1-1	.	CASSQEYVNTEAFF	TGTGCCAGCAGCCAAGAGTATGTGAACACTGAAGCTTTCTTT
TRBV19	once	TRBJ1-1	TRBD1	CASSSMGQGNTEAFF	TGTGCCAGTAGTAGTATGGGACAGGGGAACACTGAAGCTTTCTTT
TRBV11-2	.	TRBJ1-6	.	CASSLRGSSSYNSPLHF	TGTGCCAGCAGCTTAAGGGGCAGCAGCTCCTATAATTCACCCCTCCACTTT
TRBV7-9	.	TRBJ1-1	.	CASSLWAGVGNTEAFF	TGTGCCAGCAGCTTATGGGCAGGGGTCGGGAACACTGAAGCTTTCTTT
TRBV11-2	.	TRBJ2-1	TRBD1	CASSLDRGPYNEQFF	TGTGCCAGCAGCTTAGATAGGGGGCCCTACAATGAGCAGTTCTTC
TRBV10-3	.	TRBJ1-2	.	CAISEARSYGYTF	TGTGCCATCAGTGAGGCCAGGTCCTATGGCTACACCTTC
TRBV19	.	TRBJ2-1	TRBD2	CASAGGGLPHHNEQFF	TGTGCCAGTGCGGGAGGAGGACTTCCCCACCACAATGAGCAGTTCTTC
TRBV27	.	TRBJ1-2	TRBD1	CASSPDRGYYGYTF	TGTGCCAGCAGTCCCGACAGGGGCTACTATGGCTACACCTTC
TRBV5-5	once	TRBJ1-4	.	CASSLVAEKLFF	TGTGCCAGCAGCTTGGTCGCGGAAAAACTGTTTTTT
TRBV19	.	TRBJ2-7	TRBD2	CASSILGTSGSSEQYF	TGTGCCAGTAGTATCCTCGGGACTAGCGGGAGTAGCGAGCAGTACTTC
TRBV6-2/TRBV6-3	.	TRBJ1-5	.	CASSYSSHGQPQHF	TGTGCCAGCAGTTACAGTAGCCATGGTCAGCCCCAGCATTTT
TRBV12-5	.	TRBJ2-5	TRBD1	CASGFSGGETQYF	TGTGCTAGTGGTTTTTCAGGGGGCGAGACCCAGTACTTC
TRBV4-1	.	TRBJ2-7	.	CASSQVRTVIYEQYF	TGCGCCAGCAGCCAAGTGAGGACAGTGATCTACGAGCAGTACTTC
TRBV25-1	.	TRBJ1-1	.	CASSAYPNTEAFF	TGTGCCAGCAGTGCCTACCCGAACACTGAAGCTTTCTTT
TRBV3-1/TRBV3-2	.	TRBJ1-1	TRBD1	CASRRTGGGFYTEAFF	TGTGCCAGCAGACGAACAGGGGGCGGCTTTTACACTGAAGCTTTCTTT